The rows below give T cell receptor beta chains drawn from one sample of a study of response to subunit inactivated influenza vaccine. TCRdb re-analysed the RT-PCR reads in MiXCR, keeping a single row per CDR3 protein. The sample records hundreds of thousands of distinct CDR3 sequences, around 8% being singletons. The material was PBMCs from blood, obtained around 25 months after vaccination. The receptors were gathered from a man aged 50 to 69 who received an inactivated influenza vaccine. CDR3s include the opening cysteine and the closing phenylalanine or tryptophan. A D gene is named only where the DNA matches it firmly. A clone size is listed for some rows: how often the clone was seen (once, few, many), or a class if it is expanded.

v_call	clone_size	d_call	j_call	cdr3_nt	cdr3_aa
TRBV28	many	.	TRBJ2-3	TGTGCCAGCAGTTTATCTGGGGGCTCCAACACAGATACGCAGTATTTT	CASSLSGGSNTDTQYF
TRBV4-2	.	TRBD1	TRBJ1-2	TGTGCCAGCAGCACACCGGGACAGTCTATCGGCTACACCTTC	CASSTPGQSIGYTF
TRBV28	few	TRBD2	TRBJ2-1	TGTGCCAGCAGCCAGATGCTAGCGGGAGGGAGTAATGAGCAGTTCTTC	CASSQMLAGGSNEQFF
TRBV7-6	few	.	TRBJ2-4	TGTGCCAGCAGCCCGTACTGGGAGGGGGCCAAGTTAGCCAAAAACATTCAGTACTTC	CASSPYWEGAKLAKNIQYF
TRBV11-2	.	.	TRBJ1-1	TGTGCCAGCAGCTTAGCGGACAACCTAGGACAGGCTTTCTTT	CASSLADNLGQAFF
TRBV4-3	few	.	TRBJ1-1	TGCGCCAGCAGCCAAGATACGGGGGTGAACACTGAAGCTTTCTTT	CASSQDTGVNTEAFF
TRBV4-1	many	TRBD2	TRBJ2-3	TGCGCCAGCAGCCTGAGAAGCGGGGGTTCCACAGATACGCAGTATTTT	CASSLRSGGSTDTQYF
TRBV11-2	few	TRBD1	TRBJ2-3	TGTGCCAGCAGCTTAGAACCCCGCGGGCAGGGGGCTAAAGATACGCAGTATTTT	CASSLEPRGQGAKDTQYF
TRBV12-3/TRBV12-4	many	TRBD2	TRBJ2-7	TGTGCCAGCAGTCGGACTAGATCCACTTCCGAGCAGTACTTC	CASSRTRSTSEQYF
TRBV5-1	many	.	TRBJ2-3	TGCGCCAGCAGCCTTGGAATTAGCACAGATACGCAGTATTTT	CASSLGISTDTQYF
TRBV4-3	.	.	TRBJ2-7	TGCGCCAGCAGCCAAGATTTAGGTAGCTACGAGCAGTACTTC	CASSQDLGSYEQYF
TRBV12-3/TRBV12-4	many	.	TRBJ2-6	TGTGCCAGCAAAACCTCTGGGGCCAACGTCCTGACTTTC	CASKTSGANVLTF
TRBV5-4	few	.	TRBJ1-6	TGTGCCAGCAGCTTGGAACGGACAAATTCACCCCTCCACTTT	CASSLERTNSPLHF
TRBV6-2/TRBV6-3	few	.	TRBJ2-1	TGTGCCAGCAGCCCCGGTTACGCGTCGAATGAGCAGTTCTTC	CASSPGYASNEQFF
TRBV28	.	TRBD2	TRBJ2-1	TGTGCCAGCACAACTAGCGGGAGGAATGAGCAGTTCTTC	CASTTSGRNEQFF
TRBV5-1	few	.	TRBJ1-1	TGCGCCAGCAGCTTCAACCTCCAGGGGTTAAACACTGAAGCTTTCTTT	CASSFNLQGLNTEAFF
TRBV30	.	.	TRBJ1-5	TGTGCCTGGAGCGAGGACGGTCCGTTTCAGCCCCAGCATTTT	CAWSEDGPFQPQHF
TRBV15	.	.	TRBJ2-6	TGTGCCACCAGCAGCCGAACCTTATCTGCCTCCGCCAACGTCCTGACTTTC	CATSSRTLSASANVLTF
TRBV27	many	.	TRBJ2-6	TGTGCCAGCAGGGAGTGGAGCTCTGGGGCCAACGTCCTGACTTTC	CASREWSSGANVLTF
TRBV7-2	few	TRBD1	TRBJ2-7	TGTGCCAGCAGCTTTATCGGTTCGGGACAGGGTTCCTACGAGCAGTACTTC	CASSFIGSGQGSYEQYF
TRBV20-1	.	.	TRBJ2-7	TGCAGTGCTAGAGTCCGGACCTACGAGCAGTACTTC	CSARVRTYEQYF
TRBV18	few	TRBD1	TRBJ2-7	TGTGCCAGCTCACCCCAGGGACAGGGGGCTCGGGAGCAGTACTTC	CASSPQGQGAREQYF
TRBV29-1	.	.	TRBJ2-5	TGCAGCGTTGAGTCTATGCAGACCCAGTACTTC	CSVESMQTQYF
TRBV20-1	few	TRBD2	TRBJ2-1	TGCAGTGGAACTAGCGCCTCAACAGAGCAGTTCTTC	CSGTSASTEQFF
TRBV9	.	TRBD2	TRBJ2-1	TGTGCCAGCAGCGGCGGGACTAGCGGGAGCGCGTCCTACAATGAGCAGTTCTTC	CASSGGTSGSASYNEQFF
TRBV20-1	few	TRBD2	TRBJ2-3	TGCAGTGCTAGTGGACTAGCGGGGGGTTCGGATACGCAGTATTTT	CSASGLAGGSDTQYF
TRBV5-6	.	.	TRBJ2-2	TGTGCCAGCAGCTCGGGTTGGACGGACACCGGGGAGCTGTTTTTT	CASSSGWTDTGELFF
TRBV6-2/TRBV6-3	few	TRBD2	TRBJ2-1	TGTGCCAGCAGTAATAGCGGGAGTTACTACAATGAGCAGTTCTTC	CASSNSGSYYNEQFF
TRBV3-1	few	.	TRBJ2-2	TGTGCCAGCATCGCGTCGGGGCAGGGTCGAACCGGGGAGCTGTTTTTT	CASIASGQGRTGELFF
TRBV15	many	.	TRBJ2-1	TGTGCCACCAGCAGAGATTTGAATGAGCAGTTCTTC	CATSRDLNEQFF
TRBV12-3/TRBV12-4	many	TRBD1	TRBJ1-2	TGTGCCAGCAGTCAACAGGGGGCGGATGGCTACACCTTC	CASSQQGADGYTF
TRBV3-1	few	.	TRBJ2-7	TGTGCCAGCAGCCGGCCACAGGGTCGGGAGCAGTACTTC	CASSRPQGREQYF
TRBV5-5	once	.	TRBJ2-1	TGTGCCAGCAGCCCCGGGGTCCCCTGGAGTGAGCAGTTCTTC	CASSPGVPWSEQFF
TRBV9	.	.	TRBJ2-3	TGTGCCAGCAGCGCGACTATAACAGATACGCAGTATTTT	CASSATITDTQYF
TRBV5-4	.	.	TRBJ2-3	TGTGCCAGCAGCTTAGTAGGACTTAGTCGGATAGCAGATACGCAGTATTTT	CASSLVGLSRIADTQYF
TRBV12-3/TRBV12-4	few	.	TRBJ1-4	TGTGCCAGCAGTTTAGCTAGGGGCGGGAATGAAAAACTGTTTTTT	CASSLARGGNEKLFF
TRBV12-3/TRBV12-4	many	TRBD1	TRBJ2-2	TGTGCCAGCAGTTTAGGGACAGGGGGCAACACCGGGGAGCTGTTTTTT	CASSLGTGGNTGELFF
TRBV5-6	many	TRBD1	TRBJ2-5	TGTGCCAGCAGCCAGGACAGGCTAGAGACCCAGTACTTC	CASSQDRLETQYF
TRBV7-2	.	TRBD2	TRBJ2-7	TGTGCCAGCAGCCCCGCCCTAGCGGGAGGCGAGCAGTACTTC	CASSPALAGGEQYF
TRBV6-1	few	.	TRBJ2-2	TGTGCCAGCAGCCACACTTCCCCCACCGGGGAGCTGTTTTTT	CASSHTSPTGELFF
TRBV2	many	TRBD1	TRBJ2-7	TGTGCCAGCAGCCCCGGGACAGGTGGTTTCGAGCAGTACTTC	CASSPGTGGFEQYF
TRBV7-9	.	.	TRBJ2-1	TGTGCCAGTTACAGAGATCCAGGGTACAATGAGCAGTTCTTC	CASYRDPGYNEQFF
TRBV6-1	few	.	TRBJ2-2	TGTGCCAGCAGTGAAATCTGGCCCAACACCGGGGAGCTGTTTTTT	CASSEIWPNTGELFF
TRBV6-2/TRBV6-3	many	.	TRBJ2-1	TGTGCCAGCAGTTACCCCAGGGATGGGAAGCGAGATGAGCAGTTCTTC	CASSYPRDGKRDEQFF
TRBV5-1	.	TRBD1	TRBJ1-1	TGCGCCAGCAGCTTGGCGGGGAGCGACAGGGGGAACTCTGAAGCTTTCTTT	CASSLAGSDRGNSEAFF
TRBV11-2	.	TRBD1	TRBJ2-2	TGTGCCAGCAGCTTACTTGGGACAGCCACCGGGGAGCTGTTTTTT	CASSLLGTATGELFF
TRBV20-1	.	TRBD1	TRBJ1-1	TGCAGTGCTGGCTACAGGGGGGCGAACACTGAAGCTTTCTTT	CSAGYRGANTEAFF
TRBV11-1	.	.	TRBJ2-6	TGTGCCAGCGCCCCCACTACCGGGCGCTGGACGGGGGCCAACGTCCTGACTTTC	CASAPTTGRWTGANVLTF
TRBV4-3	.	TRBD2	TRBJ2-1	TGCGCCAGCAGCCGACTAGCGGGAGATAAGCAGTTCTTC	CASSRLAGDKQFF
TRBV4-1	many	.	TRBJ1-2	TGCGCCAGCAGCCAAGTGACTAGCTATGGCTACACCTTC	CASSQVTSYGYTF
TRBV7-9	many	.	TRBJ2-7	TGTGCCAGCAGCTCAGGGTCCCCCCCCTACGAGCAGTACTTC	CASSSGSPPYEQYF
TRBV12-3/TRBV12-4	.	.	TRBJ2-2	TGTGCCAGCAGTTTATACCAACGGGGGACCGGGGAGCTGTTTTTT	CASSLYQRGTGELFF
TRBV6-5	few	.	TRBJ2-7	TGTGCCAGCAGTTACGAGACAGGCACCTACGAGCAGTACTTC	CASSYETGTYEQYF
TRBV12-3/TRBV12-4	few	.	TRBJ2-3	TGTGCCAGCAGTTTCCTCGCCAAGGGAACAGATACGCAGTATTTT	CASSFLAKGTDTQYF
TRBV20-1	once	TRBD2	TRBJ2-7	TGCAGTGCTAGCCCTCAGCGGGAGGGTCCTTGGGCCTACGAGCAGTACTTC	CSASPQREGPWAYEQYF
TRBV5-1	many	.	TRBJ1-2	TGCGCCAGCAGCTCGGGGGTCTATGGCTACACCTTC	CASSSGVYGYTF
TRBV12-3/TRBV12-4	.	TRBD1	TRBJ2-7	TGTGCCAGCAGGCCTGGGACAGGGGAGTGGTACGAGCAGTACTTC	CASRPGTGEWYEQYF
TRBV2	many	TRBD1	TRBJ2-5	TGTGCCAGCACCACAGACCATGGACAGGGGTGGAAGACCCAGTACTTC	CASTTDHGQGWKTQYF
TRBV12-3/TRBV12-4	few	.	TRBJ2-1	TGTGCCAGCAGTCAACGGGGTGAGCAGTTCTTC	CASSQRGEQFF
TRBV20-1	few	.	TRBJ2-3	TGCAGTGCTAGCACGGAGGTCCACACAGATACGCAGTATTTT	CSASTEVHTDTQYF